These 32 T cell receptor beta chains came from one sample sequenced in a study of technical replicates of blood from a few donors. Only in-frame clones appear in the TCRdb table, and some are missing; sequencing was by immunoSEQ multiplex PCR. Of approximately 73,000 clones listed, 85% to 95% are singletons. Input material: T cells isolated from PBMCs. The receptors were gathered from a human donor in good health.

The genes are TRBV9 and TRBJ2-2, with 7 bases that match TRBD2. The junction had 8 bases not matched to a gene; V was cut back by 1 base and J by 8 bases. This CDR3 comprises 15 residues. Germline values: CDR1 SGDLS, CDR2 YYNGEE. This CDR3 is CASSVSPSAGGELFF. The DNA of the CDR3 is TGTGCCAGCAGCGTATCCCCATCAGCGGGAGGGGAGCTGTTTTTT.

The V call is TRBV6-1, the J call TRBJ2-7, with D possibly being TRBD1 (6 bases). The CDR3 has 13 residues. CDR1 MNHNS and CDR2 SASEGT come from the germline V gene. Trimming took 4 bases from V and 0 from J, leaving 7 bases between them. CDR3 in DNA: TGTGCCAGCAGTGGGACAGTCTCCTACGAGCAGTACTTC. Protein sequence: CASSGTVSYEQYF.

CDR3 in amino acids: CASSLLAANSYNEQFF. The CDR3 DNA reads as TGTGCCAGCAGTTTATTAGCAGCTAACTCCTACAATGAGCAGTTCTTC. The chain carries TRBV27 and TRBJ2-1; no firm D call. Germline V gene lookup returns CDR1 MNHEY and CDR2 SMNVEV (reference sequence). The V end lost 1 base, the J end lost 0 bases, and 10 bases lay between the germline ends. The CDR3 loop spans 16 amino acids.

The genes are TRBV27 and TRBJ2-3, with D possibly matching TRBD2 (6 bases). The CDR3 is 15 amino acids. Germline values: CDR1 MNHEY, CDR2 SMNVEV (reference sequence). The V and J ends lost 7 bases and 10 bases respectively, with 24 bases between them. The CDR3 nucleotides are TGTGCCAGCACCTATCTCTGGCGGGGCGGACAAGCGCAGTATTTT. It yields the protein CASTYLWRGGQAQYF.

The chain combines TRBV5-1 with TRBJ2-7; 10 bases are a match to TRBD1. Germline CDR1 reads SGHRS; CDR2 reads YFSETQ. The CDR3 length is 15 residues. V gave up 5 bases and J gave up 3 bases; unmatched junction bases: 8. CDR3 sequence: CASRPATGGVYEQYF. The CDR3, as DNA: TGCGCCAGCAGGCCGGCGACAGGGGGCGTCTACGAGCAGTACTTC.

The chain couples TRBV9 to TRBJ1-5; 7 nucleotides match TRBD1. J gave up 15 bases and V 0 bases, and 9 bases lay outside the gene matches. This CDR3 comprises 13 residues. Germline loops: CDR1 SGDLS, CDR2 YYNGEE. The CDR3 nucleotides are TGTGCCAGCAGCGTAGGCTCAGAAGGGACAGTGCATTTT. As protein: CASSVGSEGTVHF.

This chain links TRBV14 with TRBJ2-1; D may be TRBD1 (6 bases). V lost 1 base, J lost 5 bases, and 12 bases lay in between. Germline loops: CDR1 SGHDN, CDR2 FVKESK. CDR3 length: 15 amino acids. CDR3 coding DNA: TGTGCCAGCAGCCAAGTATACAGGGCGGACAATGAGCAGTTCTTC. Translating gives CASSQVYRADNEQFF. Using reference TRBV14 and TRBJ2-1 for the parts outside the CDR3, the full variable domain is EAGVTQFPSHSVIEKGQTVTLRCDPISGHDNLYWYRRVMGKEIKFLLHFVKESKQDESGMPNNRFLAERTGGTYSTLKVQPAELEDSGVYFCASSQVYRADNEQFFGPGTRLTVL.

CDR3 in amino acids: CASSISTGTGELFF. The CDR3 DNA is TGTGCCAGTAGTATATCAACAGGCACCGGGGAGCTGTTTTTT. V gene TRBV19 combines with J gene TRBJ2-2, with D maybe TRBD1 (5 bases). Germline V gene data show CDR1 as LNHDA and CDR2 as SQIVND (reference sequence). The ends were cut back, 2 bases at V and 4 bases at J, with 8 bases in the middle. This CDR3 has 14 residues.

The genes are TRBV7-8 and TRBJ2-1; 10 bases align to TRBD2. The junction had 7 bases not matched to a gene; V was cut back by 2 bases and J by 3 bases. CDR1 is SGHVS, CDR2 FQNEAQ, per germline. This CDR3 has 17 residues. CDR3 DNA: TGTGCCAGCAGCTTACGTTTACTAGCGGGAATCTACAATGAGCAGTTCTTC. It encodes CASSLRLLAGIYNEQFF.

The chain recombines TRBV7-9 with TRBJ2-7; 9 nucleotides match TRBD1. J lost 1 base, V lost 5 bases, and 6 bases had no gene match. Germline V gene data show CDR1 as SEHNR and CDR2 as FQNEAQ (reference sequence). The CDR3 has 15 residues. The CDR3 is CASSAAGTGSYEQYF. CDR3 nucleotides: TGTGCCAGCAGCGCTGCCGGGACAGGGTCCTACGAGCAGTACTTC.

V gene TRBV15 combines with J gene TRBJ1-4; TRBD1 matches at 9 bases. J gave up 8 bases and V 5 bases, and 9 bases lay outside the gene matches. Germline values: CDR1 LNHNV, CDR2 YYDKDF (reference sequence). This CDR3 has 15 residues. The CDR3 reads CATSAPGQGLEKLFF. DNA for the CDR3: TGTGCCACCAGCGCCCCGGGACAGGGTTTAGAAAAACTGTTTTTT.

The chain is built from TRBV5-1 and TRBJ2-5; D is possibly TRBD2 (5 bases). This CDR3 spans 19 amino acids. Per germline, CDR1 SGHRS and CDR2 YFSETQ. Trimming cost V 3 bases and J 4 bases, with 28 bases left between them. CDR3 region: CASSSSHSGVLESGETQYF. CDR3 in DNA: TGCGCCAGCAGCTCCTCACACTCCGGGGTGTTAGAGTCGGGAGAGACCCAGTACTTC. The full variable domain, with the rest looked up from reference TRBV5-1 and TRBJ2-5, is KAGVTQTPRYLIKTRGQQVTLSCSPISGHRSVSWYQQTPGQGLQFLFEYFSETQRNKGNFPGRFSGRQFSNSRSEMNVSTLELGDSALYLCASSSSHSGVLESGETQYFGPGTRLLVL.

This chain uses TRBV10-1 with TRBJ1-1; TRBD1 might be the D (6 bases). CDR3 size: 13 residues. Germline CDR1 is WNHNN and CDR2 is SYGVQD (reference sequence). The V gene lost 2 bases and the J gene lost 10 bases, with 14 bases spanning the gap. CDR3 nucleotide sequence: TGCGCCAGCAGTGAGGGGGGGGCGGTAGGAGCTTTCTTT. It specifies CASSEGGAVGAFF.

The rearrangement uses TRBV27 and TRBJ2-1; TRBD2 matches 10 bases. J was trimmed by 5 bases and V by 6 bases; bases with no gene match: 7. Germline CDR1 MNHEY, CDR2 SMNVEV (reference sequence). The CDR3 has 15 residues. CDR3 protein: CASRLAGGYHNEQFF. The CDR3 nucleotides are TGTGCCAGCAGGTTAGCGGGAGGTTACCACAATGAGCAGTTCTTC.

The CDR3 spells CASSVRGQGRAGEDNEQFF. CDR3 sequence (DNA): TGTGCCAGCAGTGTAAGGGGACAGGGAAGGGCGGGAGAGGACAATGAGCAGTTCTTC. V gene TRBV2 combines with J gene TRBJ2-1; 9 bases align to TRBD1. Looked up from germline, CDR1 is SNHLY and CDR2 is FYNNEI. V lost 4 bases to trimming and J lost 5 bases; unmatched junction nucleotides: 18. This CDR3 has 19 amino acids.

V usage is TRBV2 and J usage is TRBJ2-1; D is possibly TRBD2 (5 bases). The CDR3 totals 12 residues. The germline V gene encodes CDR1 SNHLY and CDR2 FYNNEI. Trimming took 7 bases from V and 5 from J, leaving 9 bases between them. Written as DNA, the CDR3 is TGTGCCAGCAAGGGAGATCACAATGAGCAGTTCTTC. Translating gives CASKGDHNEQFF.

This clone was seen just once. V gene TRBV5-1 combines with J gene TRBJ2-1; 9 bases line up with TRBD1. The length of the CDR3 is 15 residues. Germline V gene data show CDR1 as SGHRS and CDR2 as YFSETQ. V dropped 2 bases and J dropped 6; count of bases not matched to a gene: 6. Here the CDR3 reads CASSFQGQGLNEQFF. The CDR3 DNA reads TGCGCCAGCAGCTTTCAGGGACAGGGTCTCAATGAGCAGTTCTTC.

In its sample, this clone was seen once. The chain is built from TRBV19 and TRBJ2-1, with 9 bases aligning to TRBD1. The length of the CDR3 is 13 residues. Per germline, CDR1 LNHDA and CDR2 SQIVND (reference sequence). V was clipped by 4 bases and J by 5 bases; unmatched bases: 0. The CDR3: CASSRTGDNEQFF. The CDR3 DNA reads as TGTGCCAGTAGTAGGACAGGGGACAATGAGCAGTTCTTC. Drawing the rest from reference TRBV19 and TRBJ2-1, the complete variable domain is DGGITQSPKYLFRKEGQNVTLSCEQNLNHDAMYWYRQDPGQGLRLIYYSQIVNDFQKGDIAEGYSVSREKKESFPLTVTSAQKNPTAFYLCASSRTGDNEQFFGPGTRLTVL.

The CDR3 loop reads CASSLGFRDRGPDTQYF. CDR3 in DNA: TGTGCCAGCAGCTTAGGCTTCCGGGACAGGGGACCAGATACGCAGTATTTT. V usage is TRBV7-9 and J usage is TRBJ2-3; TRBD1 aligns across 10 bases. The CDR3 is 17 residues long. The J segment lost 4 bases and the V segment lost 1 base, leaving 8 bases of the junction unmatched. Germline V gene sequence: CDR1 SEHNR, CDR2 FQNEAQ (reference sequence).

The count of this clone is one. The CDR3 nucleotides read TGTGCCAGCAGTTACCTTGGGGAGCTGTTTTTT. This sequence encodes CASSYLGELFF. This chain links TRBV6-5 with TRBJ2-2; D is uncertain. The germline V and J ends were trimmed by 2 bases and 8 bases, with 3 bases remaining between them. CDR1 and CDR2 (germline): MNHEY, SVGAGI. This CDR3 has 11 amino acids.

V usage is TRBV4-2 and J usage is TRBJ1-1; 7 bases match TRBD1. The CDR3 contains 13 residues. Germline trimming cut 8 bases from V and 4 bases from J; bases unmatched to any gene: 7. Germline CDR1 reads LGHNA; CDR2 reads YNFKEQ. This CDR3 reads CASEGQGVTEAFF. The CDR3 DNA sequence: TGTGCCAGCGAAGGGCAGGGGGTCACTGAAGCTTTCTTT.

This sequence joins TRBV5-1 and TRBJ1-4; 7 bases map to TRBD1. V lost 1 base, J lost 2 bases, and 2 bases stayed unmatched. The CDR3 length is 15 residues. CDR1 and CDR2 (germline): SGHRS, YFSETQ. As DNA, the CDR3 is TGCGCCAGCAGCTTGACAGGGGTTACTAATGAAAAACTGTTTTTT. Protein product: CASSLTGVTNEKLFF.

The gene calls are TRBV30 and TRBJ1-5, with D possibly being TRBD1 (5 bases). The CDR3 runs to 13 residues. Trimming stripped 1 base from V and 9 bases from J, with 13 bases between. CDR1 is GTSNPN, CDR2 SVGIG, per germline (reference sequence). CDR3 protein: CAWSGGVKGPQHF. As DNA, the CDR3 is TGTGCCTGGAGTGGGGGGGTAAAGGGGCCCCAGCATTTT.

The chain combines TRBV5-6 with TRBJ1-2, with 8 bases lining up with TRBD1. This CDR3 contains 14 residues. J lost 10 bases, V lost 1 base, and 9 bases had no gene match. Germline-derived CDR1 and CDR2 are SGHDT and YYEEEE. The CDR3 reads CASSLSTGGEYYTF. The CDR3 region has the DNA TGTGCCAGCAGCTTGTCTACAGGGGGGGAATACTACACCTTC.

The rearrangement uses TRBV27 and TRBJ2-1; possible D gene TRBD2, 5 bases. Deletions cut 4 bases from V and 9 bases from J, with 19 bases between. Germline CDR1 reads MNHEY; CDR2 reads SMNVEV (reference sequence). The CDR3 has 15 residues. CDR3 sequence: CASSSSSTAAVEQFF. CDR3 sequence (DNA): TGTGCCAGCAGTTCGTCCTCGACTGCAGCGGTTGAGCAGTTCTTC.

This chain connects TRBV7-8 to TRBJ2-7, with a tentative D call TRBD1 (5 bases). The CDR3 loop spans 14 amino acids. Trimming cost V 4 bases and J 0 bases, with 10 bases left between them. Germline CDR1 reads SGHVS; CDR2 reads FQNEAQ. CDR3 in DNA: TGTGCCAGCAGCTGGGGCTTGAGCTCCTACGAGCAGTACTTC. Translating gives CASSWGLSSYEQYF.

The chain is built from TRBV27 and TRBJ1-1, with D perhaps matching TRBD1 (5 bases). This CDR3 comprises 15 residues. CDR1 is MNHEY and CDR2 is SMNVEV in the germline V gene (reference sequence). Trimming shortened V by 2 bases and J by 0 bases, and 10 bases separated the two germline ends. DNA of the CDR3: TGTGCCAGCAGTTTAAAGGGGTACATGAACACTGAAGCTTTCTTT. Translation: CASSLKGYMNTEAFF.

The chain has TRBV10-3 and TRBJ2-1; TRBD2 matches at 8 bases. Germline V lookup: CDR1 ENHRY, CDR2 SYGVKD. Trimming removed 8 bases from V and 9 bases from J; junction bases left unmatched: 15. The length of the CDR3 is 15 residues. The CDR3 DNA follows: TGTGCCATCTCGACCAACAGGGTCGGGGGGGCTGAGCAGTTCTTC. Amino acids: CAISTNRVGGAEQFF.

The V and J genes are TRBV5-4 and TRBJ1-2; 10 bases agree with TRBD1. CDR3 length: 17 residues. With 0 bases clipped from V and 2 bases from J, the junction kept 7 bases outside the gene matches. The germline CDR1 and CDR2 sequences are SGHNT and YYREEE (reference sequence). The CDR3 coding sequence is TGTGCCAGCAGCTTGGAAGCGGGACAGGGGTTAAACTATGGCTACACCTTC. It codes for CASSLEAGQGLNYGYTF.

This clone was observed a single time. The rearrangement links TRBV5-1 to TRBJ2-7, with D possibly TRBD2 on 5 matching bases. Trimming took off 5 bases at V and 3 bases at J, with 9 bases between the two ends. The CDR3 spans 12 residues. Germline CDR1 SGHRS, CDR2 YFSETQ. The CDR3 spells CASSFRGYEQYF. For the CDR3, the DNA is TGCGCCAGCAGTTTCCGGGGCTACGAGCAGTACTTC.

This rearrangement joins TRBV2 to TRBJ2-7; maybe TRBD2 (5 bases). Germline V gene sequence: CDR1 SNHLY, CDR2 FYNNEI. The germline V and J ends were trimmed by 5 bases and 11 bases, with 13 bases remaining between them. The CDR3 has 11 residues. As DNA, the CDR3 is TGTGCCAGCAGTACTGGACCCGGGGAGTACTTC. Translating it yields CASSTGPGEYF.

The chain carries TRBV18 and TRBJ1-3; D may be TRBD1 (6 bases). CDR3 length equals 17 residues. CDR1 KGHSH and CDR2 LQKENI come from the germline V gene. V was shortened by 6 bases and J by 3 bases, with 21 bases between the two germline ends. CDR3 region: CASSRAGGRNNGNTIYF. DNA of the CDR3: TGTGCCAGCTCGCGCGCCGGGGGGCGGAACAATGGAAACACCATATATTTT.